The 17 T cell receptor beta chains below come from one sample, sequenced in a study of T cells in women clearing cervical HPV infection. The table came from immunoSEQ multiplex PCR; TCRdb's copy has only in-frame clones and leaves some out. The data include about 30,000 clones; the top ten clones carry 3.5%. Sequencing was carried out using blood buffy coat. The receptors originated from a woman aged 18 to 69 with a cervical HPV16 infection that either progressed to CIN3+ or cleared (not recorded which).

A word on this clone: Coverage ceases 3 residues before the CDR3 finishes, and the germline J gene fills in the end. The chain links TRBV2 to TRBJ2-7, with 8 bases that match TRBD2. The junction had 9 bases not matched to a gene; V was cut back by 4 bases and J by 4 bases. Germline CDR1 and CDR2: SNHLY and FYNNEI. This CDR3 region has 15 residues. This CDR3 reads CASSASGGRYYEQYF. CDR3 bases read: TGTGCCAGCAGTGCCAGCGGGGGACGATATTACGAG.

Regarding this clone: The sequenced fragment ends 3 residues before the CDR3 boundary, so the rest is inferred from the germline J gene. This chain joins TRBV20-1 and TRBJ2-3; 11 bases are a match to TRBD2. Germline V gene sequence: CDR1 DFQATT, CDR2 SNEGSKA (reference sequence). The CDR3 length is 14 residues. The V segment lost 3 bases and the J segment 5 bases; nucleotides outside the gene matches: 4. The covered CDR3 bases are TGCAGTGCTAGTAGCGGGAGGGCCGAAGATACG. It encodes CSASSGRAEDT. From start to end, the CDR3 is CSASSGRAEDTQYF.

Turning to this clone: With the read ending 3 residues before the CDR3 end, the germline J gene is used to fill in that end. The V and J genes are TRBV13 and TRBJ2-1; 7 nucleotides agree with TRBD1. The ends lost 4 bases at V and 4 bases at J; junction bases unmatched: 10. Germline V gene lookup returns CDR1 PRHDT and CDR2 FYEKMQ (reference sequence). This CDR3 is built from 16 residues. The DNA read from the CDR3 is TGTGCCAGCAGCTCTCCAGGGGGAAGATCTTACAATGAG. Translating it yields CASSSPGGRSYNE. The complete CDR3 protein is CASSSPGGRSYNEQFF.

Concerning this clone itself: The read ends 3 residues shy of where the CDR3 ends; the end is completed using the germline J gene. V usage is TRBV20-1 and J usage is TRBJ1-2, with D tentatively TRBD1 (5 bases). V was pared by 2 bases and J by 3 bases, with 10 bases between. There are 13 residues in the CDR3. Looked up from germline, CDR1 is DFQATT and CDR2 is SNEGSKA (reference sequence). CDR3 DNA, as far as it was read: TGCAGTGCTAGACCAGGGATGGACTATGGC. This codes for CSARPGMDYG. The whole CDR3 is CSARPGMDYGYTF.

Details on this clone: The CDR3 goes on 3 residues after the read ends, and that part is filled in from the germline J gene. The chain links TRBV30 to TRBJ2-2, with D tentatively TRBD1 (5 bases). The CDR3 is 14 residues long. The V end was cut by 3 bases, the J end by 2 bases, with 10 bases between. Germline assignment: CDR1 GTSNPN and CDR2 SVGIG (reference sequence). The covered CDR3 bases are TGTGCCTGGAGGATGCAGGGAAACACCGGGGAG. Protein: CAWRMQGNTGE. The CDR3 as a whole reads CAWRMQGNTGELFF.

About this clone itself: The CDR3 end falls 3 residues outside the read, so it is completed with the germline J gene. The rearrangement links TRBV7-9 to TRBJ1-2; 9 bases line up with TRBD1. Per germline, CDR1 SEHNR and CDR2 FQNEAQ (reference sequence). The CDR3 runs to 15 residues. The sequenced part of the CDR3 DNA is TGTGCCAGCATCGGGACAGGGACACGCTCCTACGAC. This gives the protein CASIGTGTRSYD. The complete CDR3 protein is CASIGTGTRSYDYTF.

The chain's CDR3 is CASSESGGTGGSETQYF. The DNA read from the CDR3 is TGCGCCAGCAGTGAGTCTGGCGGGACAGGGGGTTCGGAGACC. The V call is TRBV10-1, the J call TRBJ2-5, with 11 nucleotides matching TRBD1. The read stops 3 residues short of the end of the CDR3; the missing end is completed from the germline J gene. The V gene's germline CDR1 is WNHNN and CDR2 SYGVQD (reference sequence). The CDR3 is 17 residues long. V lost 0 bases, J lost 5 bases, and 8 bases stayed unmatched.

Of note for this clone: The read ends 3 residues shy of where the CDR3 ends; the end is completed using the germline J gene. The chain is built from TRBV3-1 (or the pseudogene TRBV3-2) and TRBJ2-1, with 8 bases fitting TRBD2. The CDR3 loop spans 15 amino acids. The V and J ends lost 4 bases and 4 bases, in that order; junction bases with no gene match: 6. The germline gives CDR1 LGHDT, CDR2 YNNKEL (reference sequence). CDR3 loop: CASSPLAGPYNEQFF. CDR3 DNA, as far as it was read: TGTGCCAGCAGCCCTTTAGCGGGACCATACAATGAG.

The CDR3 here is CASISGDRNQPQHF. The sequenced part of the CDR3 DNA is TGTGCCAGTATCTCAGGGGATCGGAATCAGCCC. J is TRBJ1-5 and V is TRBV19, with D possibly being TRBD1 (6 bases). The sequence runs out 3 residues before the end of the CDR3; the remainder is reconstructed from the germline J gene. The germline V gene has CDR1 LNHDA and CDR2 SQIVND (reference sequence). The CDR3 runs to 14 residues. V lost 7 bases and J 4 bases, leaving 14 bases between the germline ends.

About this clone itself: The CDR3 end is not reached by the read, which stops 3 residues before it; the germline J gene fills it in. The V gene is TRBV5-6, the J gene TRBJ2-5, with D possibly TRBD2 on 6 matching bases. The CDR3 is 14 residues long. CDR1 and CDR2 (germline): SGHDT, YYEEEE. V dropped 3 bases and J dropped 5 bases, with 14 bases sitting between them. The sequenced part of the CDR3 DNA is TGTGCCAGCAGCTCCCGCGGGGTTCTGGAGACC. The encoded protein is CASSSRGVLET. The entire CDR3 protein reads CASSSRGVLETQYF.

With respect to this clone: Coverage ceases 3 residues before the CDR3 finishes, and the germline J gene fills in the end. This sequence joins TRBV2 and TRBJ1-2, with TRBD1 identical over 10 bases. The CDR3 loop spans 15 amino acids. The V gene's germline CDR1 is SNHLY and CDR2 FYNNEI. V shed 6 bases and J 0 bases; nucleotides not matched to a gene: 4. The sequenced part of the CDR3 DNA is TGTGCCAGCAGCGGACAGGGGGTTTCTAACTATGGC. Translating gives CASSGQGVSNYG. The complete CDR3 reads CASSGQGVSNYGYTF.

Note on this clone: Sequencing ends 3 residues short of the CDR3 end; the germline J gene provides the rest. This rearrangement joins TRBV30 to TRBJ2-3, with 7 bases identical to TRBD1. Germline-derived CDR1 and CDR2 are GTSNPN and SVGIG (reference sequence). This CDR3 contains 13 residues. The sequenced part of the CDR3 DNA is TGTGCCTGGACAAGGGGGCCGGCTCAGCCG. It specifies CAWTRGPAQP. The CDR3 in its entirety is CAWTRGPAQPQYF.

On this clone itself: The read falls 3 residues short of the CDR3 end, and the missing part is taken from the germline J gene. V is TRBV2 and J is TRBJ2-7; tentative D call: TRBD1 (6 bases). The ends were cut back, 10 bases at V and 4 bases at J, with 11 bases in the middle. The CDR3 extends over 11 amino acids. Germline V gene data show CDR1 as SNHLY and CDR2 as FYNNEI. CDR3 amino acids: CATHREYEQYF. The sequenced CDR3 bases are TGTGCCACCCACAGGGAATACGAG.

As concerns this clone: The CDR3 end falls 3 residues outside the read, so it is completed with the germline J gene. This chain joins TRBV7-8 and TRBJ1-2; TRBD1 matches at 8 bases. CDR1 and CDR2 (germline): SGHVS, FQNEAQ. The CDR3 is made up of 17 amino acids. The junction had 18 bases not matched to a gene; V was cut back by 6 bases and J by 6 bases. The CDR3 DNA, read in part, is TGTGCCAGCAGTCCAACCAATCAGGGGGCAATTTTCAATGGC. Protein sequence: CASSPTNQGAIFNG. The full CDR3 reads CASSPTNQGAIFNGYTF.

About this clone: Read data end 3 residues before the CDR3 end; the end is taken from the germline J gene. The V and J genes are TRBV19 and TRBJ1-1; tentatively, D is TRBD1 (5 bases). CDR1 and CDR2 from the germline V gene are LNHDA and SQIVND (reference sequence). Between the trimmed V and J ends, which lost 3 bases and 3 bases, there was a span of 17 bases. The CDR3 loop spans 16 amino acids. The CDR3 spells CASSIGAGYDDTEAFF. CDR3 DNA (partial): TGTGCCAGTAGTATTGGGGCCGGTTACGATGACACTGAA.

Turning to this clone: The read finishes 3 residues shy of the CDR3 end, and the germline J gene is used to complete it. V is TRBV29-1 and J is TRBJ1-1, with 7 nucleotides matching TRBD1. The CDR3 has 12 amino acids. Germline values: CDR1 SQVTM, CDR2 ANQGSEA. CDR3 bases read: TGCAGCGTTAGATTAATGACAGGGGAA. The encoded protein is CSVRLMTGE. The CDR3 as a whole reads CSVRLMTGEAFF. Supplemented by reference TRBV29-1 and TRBJ1-1, the full variable domain reads SAVISQKPSRDICQRGTSLTIQCQVDSQVTMMFWYRQQPGQSLTLIATANQGSEATYESGFVIDKFPISRPNLTFSTLTVSNMSPEDSSIYLCSVRLMTGEAFFGQGTRLTVV.

For this clone: The CDR3 end lies 3 residues beyond the end of the read and is filled in from the germline J gene. The J gene is TRBJ2-5, the V gene TRBV9, with a tentative D call TRBD2 (5 bases). The CDR3 has 14 amino acids. V lost 2 bases to trimming and J lost 3 bases, with 11 bases between them. Looked up from germline, CDR1 is SGDLS and CDR2 is YYNGEE. The CDR3 spells CASSVGAAEETQYF. CDR3 bases read: TGTGCCAGCAGCGTGGGCGCAGCGGAAGAGACC.